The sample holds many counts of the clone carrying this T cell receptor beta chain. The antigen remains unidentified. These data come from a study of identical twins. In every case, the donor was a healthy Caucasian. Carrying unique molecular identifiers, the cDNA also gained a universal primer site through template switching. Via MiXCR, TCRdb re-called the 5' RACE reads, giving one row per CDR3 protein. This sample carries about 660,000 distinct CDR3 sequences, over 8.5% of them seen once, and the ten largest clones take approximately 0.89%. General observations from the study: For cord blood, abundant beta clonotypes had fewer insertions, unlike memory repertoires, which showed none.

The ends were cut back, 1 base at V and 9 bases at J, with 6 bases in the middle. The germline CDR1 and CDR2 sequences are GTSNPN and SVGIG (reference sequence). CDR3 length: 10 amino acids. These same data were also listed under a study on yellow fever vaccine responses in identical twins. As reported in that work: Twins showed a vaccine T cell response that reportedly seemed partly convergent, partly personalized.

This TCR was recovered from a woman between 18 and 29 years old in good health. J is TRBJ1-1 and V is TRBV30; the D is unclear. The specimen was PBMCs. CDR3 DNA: TGTGCCTGGAGTGAAGATCAAGCTTTCTTT. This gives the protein CAWSEDQAFF.